These 9 T cell receptor beta chains came from one sample sequenced in a study of beta chain features in type 1 diabetes. Isolated RNA was reverse transcribed in full, so expressed TCRB transcripts were sequenced. The protocol was immunoSEQ multiplex PCR, while the TCRdb copy is restricted to in-frame clones and leaves out a portion. The repertoire holds 450,000 to 600,000 clones, with approximately 31% as singletons. Material for sequencing was naive CD4+ T cells from blood. Receptors originate from a man younger than 35 in good health.

The rearrangement joins TRBV9 to TRBJ2-3; D perhaps matches TRBD1 (5 bases). Trimming took off 5 bases at V and 6 bases at J, with 7 bases between the two ends. From germline, CDR1 is SGDLS and CDR2 YYNGEE. The CDR3 is made up of 11 amino acids. CDR3 sequence (DNA): TGTGCCAGCAGGACAGCGGATACGCAGTATTTT. Translation: CASRTADTQYF. The full variable domain, with the rest looked up from reference TRBV9 and TRBJ2-3, is DSGVTQTPKHLITATGQRVTLRCSPRSGDLSVYWYQQSLDQGLQFLIQYYNGEERAKGNILERFSAQQFPDLHSELNLSSLELGDSALYFCASRTADTQYFGPGTRLTVL.

V usage is TRBV5-1 and J usage is TRBJ2-7, with D perhaps TRBD1 (6 bases). The CDR3 totals 13 residues. V lost 4 bases to trimming and J lost 7 bases, with 15 bases between them. Germline V CDR1 and CDR2: SGHRS, YFSETQ. For the CDR3, the DNA is TGCGCCAGCAGCACAGGGCCCGGCGGGGAGCAGTACTTC. It specifies CASSTGPGGEQYF. Using reference TRBV5-1 and TRBJ2-7 for the parts outside the CDR3, the full variable domain is KAGVTQTPRYLIKTRGQQVTLSCSPISGHRSVSWYQQTPGQGLQFLFEYFSETQRNKGNFPGRFSGRQFSNSRSEMNVSTLELGDSALYLCASSTGPGGEQYFGPGTRLTVT.

This clone came up a few times. The rearrangement links TRBV6-1 to TRBJ2-7; 8 nucleotides match TRBD2. The CDR3 loop spans 14 amino acids. J was trimmed by 0 bases and V by 4 bases; bases with no gene match: 2. Germline-derived CDR1 and CDR2 are MNHNS and SASEGT. For the CDR3, the DNA is TGTGCCAGCAGTGTGAGCGGGAGCTCCTACGAGCAGTACTTC. Translating it yields CASSVSGSSYEQYF.

This clone was observed a handful of times. The V call is TRBV30, the J call TRBJ1-5; perhaps TRBD1 as D (6 bases). The CDR3 is 16 residues long. The V gene's germline CDR1 is GTSNPN and CDR2 SVGIG (reference sequence). Trimming removed 0 bases from V and 9 bases from J, with 21 bases in between. Written as DNA, the CDR3 is TGTGCCTGGAGTGTAGGGGACCCAGGCACAGGGTGGCCCCAGCATTTT. Protein product: CAWSVGDPGTGWPQHF.

This chain connects TRBV7-2 to TRBJ2-3; D remains unclear. This CDR3 is 19 amino acids long. Deletions cut 2 bases from V and 1 base from J, with 22 bases between. Germline CDR1 is SGHTA and CDR2 is FQGNSA. The CDR3, as DNA: TGTGCCAGCAGCTTAATTGTCGTGCGCTGGGCGGCAGGCACAGATACGCAGTATTTT. This translates into CASSLIVVRWAAGTDTQYF.

This clone was counted between two and nine times. V gene TRBV7-2 combines with J gene TRBJ2-1; TRBD2 matches 7 bases. From germline, CDR1 is SGHTA and CDR2 FQGNSA. The CDR3 covers 16 residues. V trimming: 1 base; J trimming: 3 bases; junction bases outside the gene matches: 6. In DNA form, the CDR3 reads TGTGCCAGCAGCTTAGTAGCGGGCCCTGGCTACAATGAGCAGTTCTTC. Encoded protein: CASSLVAGPGYNEQFF.

This chain uses TRBV29-1 with TRBJ1-2; no firm D call. The germline gives CDR1 SQVTM, CDR2 ANQGSEA. The CDR3 contains 14 residues. V lost 3 bases, J lost 5 bases, and 16 bases lay in between. CDR3 DNA: TGCAGCGTTGACCAAGGACGGCGCAATTATGGCTACACCTTC. Translated, it gives CSVDQGRRNYGYTF. Combining the CDR3 with reference TRBV29-1 and TRBJ1-2 gives the whole variable domain SAVISQKPSRDICQRGTSLTIQCQVDSQVTMMFWYRQQPGQSLTLIATANQGSEATYESGFVIDKFPISRPNLTFSTLTVSNMSPEDSSIYLCSVDQGRRNYGYTFGSGTRLTVV.

This clone has more than one count but fewer than ten. The chain joins TRBV14 to TRBJ2-1; 8 bases align to TRBD2. CDR3 size: 17 residues. CDR1 and CDR2 (germline): SGHDN, FVKESK. J was trimmed by 2 bases and V by 3 bases; bases with no gene match: 9. The CDR3 sequence: CASSHFTSGTAYNEQFF. In DNA, the CDR3 is TGTGCCAGCAGCCACTTTACTAGCGGAACTGCCTACAATGAGCAGTTCTTC.

This clone has only one observation. V and J are TRBV28 and TRBJ2-5, with 8 bases aligning to TRBD2. V gave up 7 bases and J gave up 5 bases; unmatched junction bases: 6. Germline CDR1 and CDR2: MDHEN and SYDVKM. This CDR3 has 13 amino acids. The CDR3 DNA sequence: TGTGCCAGCAAAGATAGCGGGATGGAGACCCAGTACTTC. It translates to CASKDSGMETQYF.